The source of this T cell receptor (beta chain) is a study of cytomegalovirus exposure and HLA in healthy donors. Study-wide context: Clustering assigned about four fifths of the roughly 400 genotyped donors to the Caucasian-associated ancestry cluster.

Comments on this clone: What it binds is unknown.

The donors were healthy bone marrow donors. Study findings and constraints: Researchers counted around 150 TCR beta chains as cytomegalovirus-associated. Reported findings show TCR beta sequences accurately forecast HLA-A and HLA-B alleles in most subjects.

Germline V gene sequence: CDR1 PRHDT, CDR2 FYEKMQ (reference sequence). The CDR3 runs 15 residues. With 5 bases removed from V and 3 bases from J, the gap between germline ends came to 14 bases. PCR used 60 Vbeta primers and 13 Jbeta primers. Sequencing was performed with immunoSEQ multiplex PCR; in TCRdb, only in-frame clones are kept and a portion is missing. Among approximately 280,000 clones listed, 75% to 90% were seen once. This receptor was obtained from a man aged 35-49 years in good health and CMV-seropositive. The sequenced sample consisted of PBMCs. The chain carries TRBV13 and TRBJ2-1, with D possibly matching TRBD2 (5 bases). The CDR3 loop is CASSPRRGLYNEQFF. In DNA form, the CDR3 reads TGTGCCAGCAGCCCACGTAGAGGGCTCTACAATGAGCAGTTCTTC.